Listed here are 6 T cell receptor beta chains from one sample, sequenced in a study of blood T cells in healthy people across ages. Together with a sample-barcoded 5' primer, a J-beta primer mix was included in a second PCR lasting about 6 to 11 cycles. TCRdb passed the 5' RACE reads through MiXCR, listing each CDR3 protein once. In the table there are some 880,000 distinct CDR3 sequences, about 36% of which are singletons. Sequenced material: blood. These receptors originate from a man younger than 30 in good health.

Details on this clonotype: This may be a read error, as it is one base from a much larger clone. The chain uses TRBV7-9 and TRBJ1-5, with 8 bases matching TRBD1. The CDR3 consists of 14 residues. Germline V CDR1 and CDR2: SEHNR, FQNEAQ (reference sequence). The CDR3 loop is CVSSQDRGNQPQHF. In DNA, the CDR3 is TGTGTCAGCAGCCAGGACAGGGGCAATCAGCCCCAGCATTTT.

This clonotype has at least ten counts. The V call is TRBV7-2, the J call TRBJ2-5; 7 bases line up with TRBD2. Germline V gene sequence: CDR1 SGHTA, CDR2 FQGNSA. This CDR3 region has 17 residues. The V and J ends lost 1 base and 1 base, in that order; junction bases with no gene match: 9. This CDR3 reads CASSLGPPSSGQETQYF. The CDR3 DNA reads as TGTGCCAGCAGCTTAGGTCCACCTTCTAGCGGCCAAGAGACCCAGTACTTC. Supplemented by reference TRBV7-2 and TRBJ2-5, the full variable domain reads GAGVSQSPSNKVTEKGKDVELRCDPISGHTALYWYRQSLGQGLEFLIYFQGNSAPDKSGLPSDRFSAERTGGSVSTLTIQRTQQEDSAVYLCASSLGPPSSGQETQYFGPGTRLLVL.

This clonotype was seen more than once but under ten times. The chain has TRBV27 and TRBJ1-2; D possibly corresponds to TRBD1 (6 bases). Between the trimmed V and J ends, which lost 6 bases and 4 bases, there was a span of 21 bases. The CDR3 length is 16 residues. The V gene's germline CDR1 is MNHEY and CDR2 SMNVEV (reference sequence). CDR3: CASRRKSGVGVYGYTF. CDR3 DNA sequence: TGTGCCAGCAGACGAAAGTCAGGGGTCGGGGTCTATGGCTACACCTTC.

The chain links TRBV12-3 or TRBV12-4 to TRBJ1-2, with a weak D call TRBD1 (5 bases). CDR3 length: 13 residues. With 6 bases removed from V and 6 bases from J, the gap between germline ends came to 14 bases. The CDR3 nucleotides read TGTGCCAGCAGCGCCGATCTCAGGGATGGCTACACCTTC. Translating gives CASSADLRDGYTF.

V gene TRBV20-1 combines with J gene TRBJ2-5; D is unresolved. The CDR3 runs 12 residues. The V end was cut by 2 bases, the J end by 5 bases, with 9 bases between. CDR1 and CDR2 (germline): DFQATT, SNEGSKA (reference sequence). CDR3 bases: TGCAGTGCTAGAATTAGTGGGGAGACCCAGTACTTC. It yields the protein CSARISGETQYF.

Regarding this clonotype: A single base separates this from a much larger clone, so it may be a read error. This chain uses TRBV20-1 with TRBJ2-7; no definite D call. The CDR3 runs 13 residues. V lost 1 base, J lost 6 bases, and 13 bases lay in between. The germline V gene has CDR1 DFQATT and CDR2 SNEGSKA (reference sequence). This CDR3 reads CSARGEAPCEQYF. The CDR3 nucleotides read TGCAGTGCTAGAGGCGAGGCTCCCTGCGAGCAGTACTTC.